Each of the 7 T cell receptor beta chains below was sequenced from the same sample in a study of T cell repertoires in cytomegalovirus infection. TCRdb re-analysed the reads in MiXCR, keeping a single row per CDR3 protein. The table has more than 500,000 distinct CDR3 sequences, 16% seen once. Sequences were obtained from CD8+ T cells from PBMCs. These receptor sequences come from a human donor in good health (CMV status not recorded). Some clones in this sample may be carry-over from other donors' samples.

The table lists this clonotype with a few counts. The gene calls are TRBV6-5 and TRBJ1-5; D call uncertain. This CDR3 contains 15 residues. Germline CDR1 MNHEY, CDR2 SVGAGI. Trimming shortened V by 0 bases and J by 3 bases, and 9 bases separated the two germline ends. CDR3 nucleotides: TGTGCCAGCAGTTACTCGGACGGCCTCAATCAGCCCCAGCATTTT. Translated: CASSYSDGLNQPQHF.

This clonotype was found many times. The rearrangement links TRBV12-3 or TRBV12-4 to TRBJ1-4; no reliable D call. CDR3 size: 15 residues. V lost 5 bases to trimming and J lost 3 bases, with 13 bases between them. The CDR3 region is CASSPRTEANEKLFF. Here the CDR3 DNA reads TGTGCCAGCAGTCCACGGACGGAGGCTAATGAAAAACTGTTTTTT.

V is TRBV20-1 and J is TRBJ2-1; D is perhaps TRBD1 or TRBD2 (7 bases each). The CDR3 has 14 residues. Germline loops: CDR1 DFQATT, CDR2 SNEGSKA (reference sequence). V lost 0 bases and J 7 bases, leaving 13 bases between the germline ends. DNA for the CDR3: TGCAGTGCTAGAGACAGGGGGAGGGTAAATGAGCAGTTCTTC. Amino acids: CSARDRGRVNEQFF.

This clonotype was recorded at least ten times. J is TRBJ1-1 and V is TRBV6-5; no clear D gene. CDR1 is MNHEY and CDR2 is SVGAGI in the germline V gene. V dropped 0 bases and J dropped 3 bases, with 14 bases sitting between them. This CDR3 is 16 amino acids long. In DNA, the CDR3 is TGTGCCAGCAGTTACTCGAGTGTAGAGGGTGACACTGAAGCTTTCTTT. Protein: CASSYSSVEGDTEAFF.

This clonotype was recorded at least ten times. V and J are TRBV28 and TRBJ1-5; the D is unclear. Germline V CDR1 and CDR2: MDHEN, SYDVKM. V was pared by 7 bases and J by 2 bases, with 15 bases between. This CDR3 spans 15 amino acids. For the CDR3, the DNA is TGTGCCAGCATAGGAAGGTTGGCGGGCAATCAGCCCCAGCATTTT. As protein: CASIGRLAGNQPQHF.

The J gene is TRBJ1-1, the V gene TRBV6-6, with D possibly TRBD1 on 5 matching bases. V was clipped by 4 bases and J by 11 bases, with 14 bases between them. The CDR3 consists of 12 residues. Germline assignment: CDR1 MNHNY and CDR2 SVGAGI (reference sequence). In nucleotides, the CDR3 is TGTGCCAGCAGTTTGGGACCGTCGGGCGCTTTCTTT. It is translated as CASSLGPSGAFF.

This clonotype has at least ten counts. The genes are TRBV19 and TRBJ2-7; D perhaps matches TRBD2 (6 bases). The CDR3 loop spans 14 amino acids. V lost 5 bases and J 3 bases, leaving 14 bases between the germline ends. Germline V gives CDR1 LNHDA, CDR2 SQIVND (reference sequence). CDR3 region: CASSPSTRSYEQYF. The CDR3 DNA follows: TGTGCCAGTAGTCCCTCGACTAGAAGCTACGAGCAGTACTTC.